Listed below are T cell receptor beta chains from one sample, sequenced in a study of T cell repertoires in cytomegalovirus infection. These receptors have no known antigen. TCRdb ran MiXCR on the reads and lists one entry per CDR3 protein. The table lists approximately 910,000 distinct CDR3 sequences, around 31% of them singletons. The material was cultured CD8+ T cells from PBMCs, obtained from culture after CMV antigen stimulation. Every receptor here comes from a human donor in good health (CMV status not recorded). Some clones in this sample may be carry-over from other donors' samples. Each CDR3 is given with its conserved first and last residue. A D gene is named only where the DNA matches it firmly. Part of the rows lack a size; the others show once, few, many or a class for expanded clones.

V gene: TRBV6-2/TRBV6-3; D gene: NA; clone size: NA; J gene: TRBJ1-2; CDR3 DNA: TGTGCCAGCAATCTCGACAGTGCCTATGGCTACACCTTC; CDR3 protein: CASNLDSAYGYTF
V gene: TRBV2; D gene: TRBD1; clone size: few; J gene: TRBJ1-1; CDR3 DNA: TGTGCCAGCAGACCCGACAGGGGGAAGGCTTTCTTT; CDR3 protein: CASRPDRGKAFF
V gene: TRBV12-5; D gene: TRBD2; clone size: NA; J gene: TRBJ2-7; CDR3 DNA: TGTGCTAGTGGTTTGGTTGGTGAGGGGAGGGACGAGCAGTACTTC; CDR3 protein: CASGLVGEGRDEQYF
V gene: TRBV10-3; D gene: TRBD2; clone size: few; J gene: TRBJ2-1; CDR3 DNA: TGTGCCATCCAACCAGCGGGGGGATACAATGAGCAGTTCTTC; CDR3 protein: CAIQPAGGYNEQFF
V gene: TRBV7-9; D gene: NA; clone size: few; J gene: TRBJ2-1; CDR3 DNA: TGTGCCAGCAGCTTGGACGATGAGCAGTTCTTC; CDR3 protein: CASSLDDEQFF
V gene: TRBV4-1; D gene: TRBD1; clone size: once; J gene: TRBJ1-5; CDR3 DNA: TGCGCCAGCAGCCAAGTAGGGGGCAGTCAGCCCCAGCATTTT; CDR3 protein: CASSQVGGSQPQHF
V gene: TRBV6-8; D gene: NA; clone size: NA; J gene: TRBJ2-1; CDR3 DNA: TGTGCCAGCGGGTCCATATACAATGAGCAGTTCTTC; CDR3 protein: CASGSIYNEQFF
V gene: TRBV18; D gene: TRBD1; clone size: NA; J gene: TRBJ2-3; CDR3 DNA: TGTGCCAGCTCACTCCGCAGGGACAGGGGGAAAGACCTAGGAACAGATACGCAGTATTTT; CDR3 protein: CASSLRRDRGKDLGTDTQYF
V gene: TRBV7-3; D gene: NA; clone size: NA; J gene: TRBJ2-5; CDR3 DNA: TGTGCCAGCAGCTTAACACGCGGGGGCCCCCAAGAGACCCAGTACTTC; CDR3 protein: CASSLTRGGPQETQYF
V gene: TRBV2; D gene: NA; clone size: NA; J gene: TRBJ1-2; CDR3 DNA: TGTGCCAGCGTGATGCCGCGAGGCAACTTCTATGGCTACACCTTC; CDR3 protein: CASVMPRGNFYGYTF
V gene: TRBV4-2; D gene: NA; clone size: few; J gene: TRBJ1-2; CDR3 DNA: TGTGCCAGCAGCCAAGCTCCAGGGCCTCAGGGGTATGGCTACACCTTC; CDR3 protein: CASSQAPGPQGYGYTF
V gene: TRBV7-8; D gene: NA; clone size: many; J gene: TRBJ2-1; CDR3 DNA: TGTGCCAGCAGCTTAGCGCGAAACTACAATGAGCAGTTCTTC; CDR3 protein: CASSLARNYNEQFF
V gene: TRBV9; D gene: NA; clone size: NA; J gene: TRBJ2-2; CDR3 DNA: TGTGCCAGCAGAACGGGCGGGGACCTGGAGACCGGGGAGCTGTTTTTT; CDR3 protein: CASRTGGDLETGELFF
V gene: TRBV7-9; D gene: NA; clone size: NA; J gene: TRBJ1-2; CDR3 DNA: TGTGCCAGCAGTCGGGGGGTGGTCTATGGCTACACCTTC; CDR3 protein: CASSRGVVYGYTF
V gene: TRBV7-2; D gene: TRBD1; clone size: few; J gene: TRBJ1-2; CDR3 DNA: TGTGCCAGCAGCTTAAGCCTCGGACAGGGCTCTAACTATGGCTACACCTTC; CDR3 protein: CASSLSLGQGSNYGYTF
V gene: TRBV7-9; D gene: TRBD1; clone size: NA; J gene: TRBJ1-1; CDR3 DNA: TGTGCCAGCAGCCCTACGACAGGGGGGCGAACTGAAGCTTTCTTT; CDR3 protein: CASSPTTGGRTEAFF
V gene: TRBV6-1; D gene: TRBD1; clone size: NA; J gene: TRBJ1-6; CDR3 DNA: TGTGCCAGCAGTTACCTCAGGACAGGGAGCTCCTATAATTCACCCCTCCACTTT; CDR3 protein: CASSYLRTGSSYNSPLHF
V gene: TRBV5-6; D gene: NA; clone size: few; J gene: TRBJ2-5; CDR3 DNA: TGTGCCAGCAGTCTTACCTGGGAGCCATCCCTGGTCCAGTACTTC; CDR3 protein: CASSLTWEPSLVQYF
V gene: TRBV7-3; D gene: TRBD2; clone size: NA; J gene: TRBJ2-2; CDR3 DNA: TGTGCCAGCAGCTTAACGGCGGGGGTCACCGGGGAGCTGTTTTTT; CDR3 protein: CASSLTAGVTGELFF
V gene: TRBV27; D gene: NA; clone size: few; J gene: TRBJ1-1; CDR3 DNA: TGTGCCAGCAGTTTACAGCAATATAGCACTGAAGCTTTCTTT; CDR3 protein: CASSLQQYSTEAFF
V gene: TRBV9; D gene: TRBD2; clone size: NA; J gene: TRBJ2-1; CDR3 DNA: TGTGCCAGCAGCGTCGGACTAGCGGGTGAGCAGTTCTTC; CDR3 protein: CASSVGLAGEQFF
V gene: TRBV2; D gene: NA; clone size: few; J gene: TRBJ1-2; CDR3 DNA: TGTGCCAGCAGTGAAGGGTCAGCCCTCTATGGCTACACCTTC; CDR3 protein: CASSEGSALYGYTF
V gene: TRBV12-3/TRBV12-4; D gene: NA; clone size: few; J gene: TRBJ1-2; CDR3 DNA: TGTGCCAGCAGTTTAGGGCTCGGGGCAGCGGACTTTCGAAACTATGGCTACACCTTC; CDR3 protein: CASSLGLGAADFRNYGYTF
V gene: TRBV28; D gene: TRBD1; clone size: NA; J gene: TRBJ1-5; CDR3 DNA: TGTGCCAGCAGGAAGCCGGGACAGGAATACTATAGCAATCAGCCCCAGCATTTT; CDR3 protein: CASRKPGQEYYSNQPQHF
V gene: TRBV7-9; D gene: NA; clone size: few; J gene: TRBJ2-7; CDR3 DNA: TGTGCCAGCAGCCCCGGACGAGCCGAGCAGTACTTC; CDR3 protein: CASSPGRAEQYF
V gene: TRBV6-5; D gene: TRBD1; clone size: few; J gene: TRBJ2-7; CDR3 DNA: TGTGCCAGCAGCAAAACCCCCGGGACAGGGACCTACGAGCAGTACTTC; CDR3 protein: CASSKTPGTGTYEQYF
V gene: TRBV7-9; D gene: NA; clone size: few; J gene: TRBJ2-1; CDR3 DNA: TGTGCCAGCAGCTTAGAGGCAGGGAGGTTCTTC; CDR3 protein: CASSLEAGRFF
V gene: TRBV3-1; D gene: NA; clone size: NA; J gene: TRBJ1-2; CDR3 DNA: TGTGCCAGCAGCCCGGTGGGAAGGCAGTTAAATGGGTACACCTTC; CDR3 protein: CASSPVGRQLNGYTF
V gene: TRBV7-8; D gene: NA; clone size: few; J gene: TRBJ2-5; CDR3 DNA: TGTGCCAGCAGCTTAGCCCGGGGACCCTTACAAGAGACCCAGTACTTC; CDR3 protein: CASSLARGPLQETQYF
V gene: TRBV28; D gene: TRBD1; clone size: NA; J gene: TRBJ2-3; CDR3 DNA: TGTGCCAGCAGTTTTGGGCAGGACAGGGCCTCTGGGTATTTT; CDR3 protein: CASSFGQDRASGYF
V gene: TRBV20-1; D gene: TRBD2; clone size: NA; J gene: TRBJ2-2; CDR3 DNA: TGCAGTACTAGAGATGGGGATAGCGGGGACACCGGGGAGCTGTTTTTT; CDR3 protein: CSTRDGDSGDTGELFF
V gene: TRBV3-1; D gene: TRBD1; clone size: NA; J gene: TRBJ2-3; CDR3 DNA: TGTGCCAGCAGCCACAGGGGGCTTTTTTTAGATACGCAGTATTTT; CDR3 protein: CASSHRGLFLDTQYF
V gene: TRBV24-1; D gene: NA; clone size: NA; J gene: TRBJ2-2; CDR3 DNA: TGTGCCACCAGTGCCCGGAGGGGGGGACAGTACCCATCCGGGGAGCTGTTTTTT; CDR3 protein: CATSARRGGQYPSGELFF
V gene: TRBV7-2; D gene: TRBD2; clone size: few; J gene: TRBJ2-1; CDR3 DNA: TGTGCCAGCAGCGGGAGCGGGGGGGCCGCAAATGAGCAGTTCTTC; CDR3 protein: CASSGSGGAANEQFF
V gene: TRBV6-6; D gene: NA; clone size: NA; J gene: TRBJ2-5; CDR3 DNA: TGTGCCAGCAGTCCGTTCGATGAGACCCAGTACTTC; CDR3 protein: CASSPFDETQYF
V gene: TRBV6-2/TRBV6-3; D gene: TRBD1; clone size: NA; J gene: TRBJ2-1; CDR3 DNA: TGTGCCAGCAGTCAATCCCCGGTGCGACAGGGCTACAATGAGCAGTTCTTC; CDR3 protein: CASSQSPVRQGYNEQFF
V gene: TRBV10-3; D gene: TRBD2; clone size: NA; J gene: TRBJ2-7; CDR3 DNA: TGTGCCATCAGTGGGAGGAAGGTGACTAGCGGGGAGTACGAGCAGTACTTC; CDR3 protein: CAISGRKVTSGEYEQYF
V gene: TRBV2; D gene: TRBD1; clone size: few; J gene: TRBJ1-2; CDR3 DNA: TGTGCCAGCAGCCCAGGGGGGGACGGCTATGGCTACACCTTC; CDR3 protein: CASSPGGDGYGYTF
V gene: TRBV4-1; D gene: NA; clone size: NA; J gene: TRBJ1-6; CDR3 DNA: TGCGCCAGCAGCCAAGGCCTGGACGGAACGTATAATTCACCCCTCCACTTT; CDR3 protein: CASSQGLDGTYNSPLHF